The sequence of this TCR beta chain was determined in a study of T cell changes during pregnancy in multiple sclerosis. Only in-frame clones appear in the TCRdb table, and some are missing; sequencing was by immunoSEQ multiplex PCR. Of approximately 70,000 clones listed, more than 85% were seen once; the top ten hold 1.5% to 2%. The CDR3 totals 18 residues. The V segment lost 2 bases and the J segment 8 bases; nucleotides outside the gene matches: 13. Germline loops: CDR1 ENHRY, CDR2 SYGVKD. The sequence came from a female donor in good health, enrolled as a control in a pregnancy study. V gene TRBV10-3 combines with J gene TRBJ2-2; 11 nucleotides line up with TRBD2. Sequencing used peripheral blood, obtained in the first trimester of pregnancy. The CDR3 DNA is TGTGCCATCAGTGAGACTAGCGGGAGAATATTTCAGTCTGGGGAGCTGTTTTTT. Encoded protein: CAISETSGRIFQSGELFF.